The T cell receptor (beta chain) under discussion was sequenced for a study of blood T cells in healthy people across ages. About the study: The capture of about one barcoded beta molecule per two T cells was achieved by template switching. Study conclusions and caveats: Higher diversity, along with more naive CD4+ cells, distinguished long-lived donors from aged donors.

Then a second PCR, running about 7 to 11 cycles, was carried out with a sample-barcoded 5' primer and a J-beta primer mix. Using its own MiXCR run on the 5' RACE reads, TCRdb lists one record per CDR3 protein. Of 950,000 to 1,200,000 distinct CDR3 sequences listed, around two fifths are singletons. On this clonotype itself: The antigen remains unidentified.

CDR3 length: 13 residues. CDR1 is DFQATT and CDR2 is SNEGSKA in the germline V gene (reference sequence). The ends were cut back, 0 bases at V and 2 bases at J, with 6 bases in the middle. Collection of 9.5 to 10 milliliters of peripheral blood was performed for each donor. The sequenced sample consisted of blood. This clonotype originated in a man between 18 and 35 years old in good health. The chain carries TRBV20-1 and TRBJ2-3; D remains unclear. The CDR3 protein is CSARELVTDTQYF. DNA of the CDR3: TGCAGTGCTAGAGAACTTGTCACAGATACGCAGTATTTT.